These T cell receptor beta chains were read from a single sample in a study of blood T cells in healthy people across ages. TCRdb passed the 5' RACE reads through MiXCR, listing each CDR3 protein once. The sample records 850,000 to 1,100,000 distinct CDR3 sequences, about two fifths being singletons. The sample was blood. These receptors originate from a young man in good health. CDR3s include the opening cysteine and the closing phenylalanine or tryptophan. The order of the fields is V gene, J gene, CDR3 protein.

TRBV12-3/TRBV12-4	TRBJ2-1	CASSLLRTTEDNEQFF
TRBV6-2/TRBV6-3	TRBJ2-3	CASSYPASGGSTSTDTQYF
TRBV4-3	TRBJ1-4	CASSQNRGDNEKLFF
TRBV5-5	TRBJ2-5	CASSLVGTSVGEQYF
TRBV20-1	TRBJ2-3	CSALVSGKTDTQYF
TRBV27	TRBJ2-5	CASSQDRGSRQYF
TRBV5-1	TRBJ2-3	CASRGFGTPTDTQYF
TRBV5-1	TRBJ2-3	CASSFIAGSSTDTQYF
TRBV6-2/TRBV6-3	TRBJ1-1	CASSKPQGGMNTEAFF
TRBV7-2	TRBJ1-6	CASSSRQGLSYNSPLHF
TRBV7-9	TRBJ1-2	CASRGRGRASGYTF
TRBV6-2/TRBV6-3	TRBJ2-6	CASSYSVGRTPSGANVLTF
TRBV7-2	TRBJ2-6	CASSLIGTWQISGANILTF
TRBV3-1	TRBJ2-5	CASSQDLRGTQETQYF
TRBV24-1	TRBJ1-5	CATYRGLIQPQHF
TRBV15	TRBJ2-3	CATSRDLGGYTQYF
TRBV20-1	TRBJ1-6	CSASEGGDSPLHF
TRBV7-9	TRBJ1-2	CASSPTSGYTF
TRBV7-2	TRBJ1-1	CASSPFGTVEAFF
TRBV7-9	TRBJ1-2	CASSLDSFETGVYGYTF
TRBV4-3	TRBJ2-2	CASSQDILVGGITGELFF
TRBV7-3	TRBJ2-2	CASSPDYTNTGELFF
TRBV7-2	TRBJ2-3	CASSLAVPRSNKYF
TRBV10-3	TRBJ1-1	CAIRAEGGNTEAFF
TRBV3-1	TRBJ1-6	CASSQDLTGLENSPLHF
TRBV3-1	TRBJ1-5	CASSPRQPRISNQPQHF
TRBV27	TRBJ2-5	CASSRTPTYQETQYF
TRBV20-1	TRBJ2-1	CSASRGNRNEQFF
TRBV4-1	TRBJ2-3	CASSQASGTLLWGTDTQYF
TRBV6-6	TRBJ1-2	CASSYSGRDGYTF
TRBV7-9	TRBJ2-1	CASSLAQAENYNEQFF
TRBV15	TRBJ2-7	CATSRDPLGAPSYNEQYF
TRBV6-1	TRBJ2-2	CASSEFGHRPNTGELFF
TRBV25-1	TRBJ2-2	CASSEDRVPTGELFF
TRBV12-3/TRBV12-4	TRBJ2-4	CASSPSDDSSYPYF
TRBV20-1	TRBJ2-6	CSARTSGESGANVLTF
TRBV2	TRBJ1-5	CASSEDRYNQPQHF
TRBV25-1	TRBJ1-1	CASSSLGLTEAFF
TRBV20-1	TRBJ2-7	CSAREGIAASYEQYF
TRBV6-5	TRBJ1-2	CASSYDSGGLSSYGYTF
TRBV6-6	TRBJ2-1	CASRGGEDYEQFF
TRBV6-2/TRBV6-3	TRBJ1-1	CASTAGQGGRTEAFF
TRBV7-3	TRBJ2-1	CASSLGLAGGHEQFF
TRBV18	TRBJ1-1	CASSPQDREEAFF
TRBV6-1	TRBJ1-1	CASDKTAPNTEAFF
TRBV30	TRBJ1-2	CAWRDPGEGGYTF
TRBV6-6	TRBJ2-5	CASSGTSGLNPQETQYF
TRBV20-1	TRBJ2-2	CSARGGRANTGELFF
TRBV20-1	TRBJ2-1	CSATTGGSYNEQFF
TRBV4-1	TRBJ2-5	CASSQDTGSRQETQYF
TRBV5-1	TRBJ1-1	CASSGDLNTEAFF
TRBV5-1	TRBJ2-7	CASSFEASSYEQYF
TRBV4-1	TRBJ1-2	CASSPRGKTNYGYTF